This T cell receptor (beta chain) came from a study of OX40 agonist ivuxolimab in advanced cancers. TCRdb's copy holds only in-frame clones and misses some; the assay was immunoSEQ multiplex PCR. The sample holds tens of thousands of clones, less than 90% seen once. This sequence originates from an adult with an advanced solid tumor such as melanoma, head and neck, liver or kidney cancer. The sequencing used CD4+ or CD8+ T cells sorted from blood, collected in a trial of the OX40 agonist ivuxolimab.

Written as DNA, the CDR3 is TGTGCCAGCAGCCCCCGGACAGGGGGGCAAGAGACCCAGTACTTC. Translating it yields CASSPRTGGQETQYF. The V and J genes are TRBV7-2 and TRBJ2-5; 10 nucleotides line up with TRBD1. V lost 5 bases to trimming and J lost 2 bases; unmatched junction nucleotides: 5. The CDR3 is 15 residues long. Germline CDR1 and CDR2: SGHTA and FQGNSA.